The 18 T cell receptor beta chains given below trace back to one sample, sequenced in a study of technical replicates of blood from a few donors. The protocol was immunoSEQ multiplex PCR, while the TCRdb copy is restricted to in-frame clones and leaves out a portion. The repertoire holds about 84,000 clones, 95% to 98% seen once, with approximately 0.18% in the top ten. The sequencing sample was made of T cells isolated from PBMCs. The receptors here all came from a human donor in good health.

This chain joins TRBV18 and TRBJ1-1; a possible D gene is TRBD1 (5 bases). V was clipped by 1 base and J by 0 bases, with 12 bases between them. Germline-derived CDR1 and CDR2 are KGHSH and LQKENI. The CDR3 extends over 16 amino acids. The CDR3 loop reads CASSPLVGGVNTEAFF. In DNA form, the CDR3 reads TGTGCCAGCTCACCACTAGTAGGAGGGGTGAACACTGAAGCTTTCTTT.

The V gene is TRBV28, the J gene TRBJ2-2; 8 bases line up with TRBD2. The CDR3 covers 14 residues. Germline V lookup: CDR1 MDHEN, CDR2 SYDVKM. Trimming at V came to 4 bases and at J to 6 bases, leaving 4 bases not matched to a gene. CDR3 coding DNA: TGTGCCAGCAGTTCCAGCGGGAGTGCCGGGGAGCTGTTTTTT. This translates into CASSSSGSAGELFF.

This rearrangement joins TRBV5-4 to TRBJ1-2; 7 bases are a match to TRBD1. CDR3 size: 14 residues. The germline V gene has CDR1 SGHNT and CDR2 YYREEE (reference sequence). The V and J ends lost 4 bases and 4 bases, in that order; junction bases with no gene match: 7. DNA of the CDR3: TGTGCCAGCAGCCCCCGAGACAGGGTCTATGGCTACACCTTC. Its translation is CASSPRDRVYGYTF.

The chain is built from TRBV2 and TRBJ1-5; 10 positions match TRBD1. Per the germline V gene, CDR1 is SNHLY and CDR2 is FYNNEI. This CDR3 has 15 amino acids. V shed 4 bases, J shed 4 bases, and the junction held 4 bases outside the gene matches. CDR3 in amino acids: CASSARTGGNQPQHF. In DNA, the CDR3 is TGTGCCAGCAGTGCCCGGACAGGGGGGAATCAGCCCCAGCATTTT.

This chain links TRBV6-1 with TRBJ1-1; no clear D. Trimming cost V 7 bases and J 1 base, with 4 bases left between them. Germline loops: CDR1 MNHNS, CDR2 SASEGT. The CDR3 extends over 11 amino acids. This chain's CDR3 is CASMRNTEAFF. In nucleotides, the CDR3 is TGTGCCAGCATGAGGAACACTGAAGCTTTCTTT.

The V and J genes are TRBV6-4 and TRBJ2-3, with TRBD2 identical over 9 bases. V lost 3 bases to trimming and J lost 10 bases; unmatched junction nucleotides: 14. The CDR3 length is 16 residues. Germline CDR1 reads MRHNA; CDR2 reads SNTAGT. CDR3 bases: TGTGCCAGCAGTGAAGATTTAGCGGGAGCAGGGCTTGCGCAGTATTTT. It is translated as CASSEDLAGAGLAQYF.

V usage is TRBV7-3 and J usage is TRBJ1-2; no clear D. The germline CDR1 and CDR2 sequences are SGHTA and FQGTGA. The CDR3 length is 14 residues. V was clipped by 3 bases and J by 3 bases, with 11 bases between them. The DNA for the CDR3 is TGTGCCAGCAGCTTTGACGGGGTGGACTATGGCTACACCTTC. Translation gives CASSFDGVDYGYTF.

V usage is TRBV25-1 and J usage is TRBJ2-3; D possibly corresponds to TRBD2 (5 bases). V lost 3 bases, J lost 4 bases, and 11 bases lay in between. CDR3 size: 14 residues. In germline, CDR1 is MGHDK, CDR2 SYGVNS. The CDR3, as DNA: TGTGCCAGCAGTGATTTACTAGGCCCAGATACGCAGTATTTT. It translates to CASSDLLGPDTQYF.

The rearrangement links TRBV7-6 to TRBJ2-7, with a weak D call TRBD2 (7 bases). Trimming removed 5 bases at V and 7 bases at J, with 15 bases between. The CDR3 consists of 13 residues. Germline CDR1 reads SGHVS; CDR2 reads FNYEAQ. CDR3: CASSPRGAGEQYF. The CDR3 DNA reads as TGTGCCAGCAGCCCACGGGGGGCGGGTGAGCAGTACTTC.

J is TRBJ1-4 and V is TRBV6-1; 7 positions agree with TRBD1. The CDR3 contains 14 residues. The germline CDR1 and CDR2 sequences are MNHNS and SASEGT. The junction had 6 bases not matched to a gene; V was cut back by 3 bases and J by 8 bases. CDR3 protein: CASSERDRGEKLFF. In nucleotides, the CDR3 is TGTGCCAGCAGTGAGAGGGACAGAGGGGAAAAACTGTTTTTT.

The chain combines TRBV4-2 with TRBJ2-7; 9 positions agree with TRBD1. Losses at the gene ends were 4 bases for V and 5 bases for J; bases not matched to a gene: 9. CDR3 length: 15 residues. CDR1 and CDR2 from the germline V gene are LGHNA and YNFKEQ. DNA of the CDR3: TGTGCCAGCAGCCGTCCCCGGGACAGGGCCCACGAGCAGTACTTC. This translates into CASSRPRDRAHEQYF.

This chain connects TRBV10-3 to TRBJ1-2, with D perhaps TRBD1 (5 bases). Trimming pared 4 bases from V and 6 bases from J, leaving 12 bases between. Germline loops: CDR1 ENHRY, CDR2 SYGVKD. The length of the CDR3 is 13 residues. CDR3 loop: CAISGDSSNGYTF. In DNA, the CDR3 is TGTGCCATCAGTGGCGACAGCTCTAATGGCTACACCTTC.

V is TRBV7-6 and J is TRBJ2-1; D uncertain. Deletions cut 2 bases from V and 15 bases from J, with 14 bases between. CDR1 and CDR2 (germline): SGHVS, FNYEAQ. CDR3 size: 12 residues. CDR3 sequence reads: CASSLSEKRRFF. The CDR3 bases are TGTGCCAGCAGCTTATCGGAGAAGCGTCGGTTCTTC.

The count of this clone is one. This chain joins TRBV4-2 and TRBJ1-2; D not certain. Trimming took 0 bases from V and 0 from J, leaving 11 bases between them. The CDR3 sequence is 16 residues long. Germline assignment: CDR1 LGHNA and CDR2 YNFKEQ. The CDR3 region has the DNA TGTGCCAGCAGCCAAGAGGAGGCGGGCCCTAACTATGGCTACACCTTC. Translation: CASSQEEAGPNYGYTF.

This rearrangement joins TRBV27 to TRBJ2-7; tentatively, D is TRBD2 (5 bases). V gave up 0 bases and J gave up 4 bases, with 10 bases separating them. Germline-derived CDR1 and CDR2 are MNHEY and SMNVEV (reference sequence). The CDR3 totals 14 residues. CDR3 region: CASSLSASSYEQYF. Written as DNA, the CDR3 is TGTGCCAGCAGTTTATCGGCTAGCTCGTACGAGCAGTACTTC.

V usage is TRBV5-1 and J usage is TRBJ2-3, with 7 bases that match TRBD2. CDR1 and CDR2 (germline): SGHRS, YFSETQ. V trimming: 2 bases; J trimming: 2 bases; junction bases outside the gene matches: 11. This CDR3 comprises 17 residues. CDR3 region: CASSFTRDYRVTDTQYF. The CDR3, as DNA: TGCGCCAGCAGCTTTACCCGGGACTACCGGGTCACAGATACGCAGTATTTT.

The chain links TRBV6-6 to TRBJ1-2, with 7 bases identical to TRBD1. The CDR3 has 14 residues. V lost 5 bases to trimming and J lost 4 bases; unmatched junction nucleotides: 7. Looked up from germline, CDR1 is MNHNY and CDR2 is SVGAGI (reference sequence). CDR3 sequence reads: CASSRLRGPYGYTF. The CDR3 DNA reads as TGTGCCAGCAGTAGACTAAGGGGGCCCTATGGCTACACCTTC.

The chain links TRBV5-1 to TRBJ1-2; D not resolved. The length of the CDR3 is 16 residues. The V end was cut by 2 bases, the J end by 4 bases, with 18 bases between. Germline CDR1 is SGHRS and CDR2 is YFSETQ. The CDR3 DNA is TGCGCCAGCAGCTTAACTCGGCATCCCACGGGCTATGGCTACACCTTC. Amino acid sequence: CASSLTRHPTGYGYTF.